Listed here are 13 T cell receptor beta chains from one sample, sequenced in a study of T cells in Graves' hyperthyroidism and ophthalmopathy. What was amplified from RNA transcripts were TCR beta CDR3 regions. Researchers ran a first-round RT-PCR on the TCR CDR3 using the HTBI primer set. TCRdb called the multiplex PCR reads again in MiXCR, with one record for every CDR3 protein. The data contain roughly 99,000 distinct CDR3 sequences, approximately 16% of them singletons. The sequenced material came from blood. The receptors shown here come from a woman aged 45-60 years with Graves' hyperthyroidism.

The table lists this clonotype with a few counts. V and J are TRBV19 and TRBJ1-1; tentatively, D is TRBD1 (6 bases). The length of the CDR3 is 16 residues. The V end was cut by 7 bases, the J end by 1 base, with 19 bases between. Per germline, CDR1 LNHDA and CDR2 SQIVND (reference sequence). The CDR3 reads CASTPRWLGQNTEAFF. The CDR3 nucleotides read TGTGCCAGTACCCCCCGCTGGTTGGGACAGAACACTGAAGCTTTCTTT.

This clonotype was detected many times. The chain employs TRBV7-3 and TRBJ2-1, with 10 bases lining up with TRBD2. CDR3 size: 16 residues. J lost 0 bases, V lost 1 base, and 0 bases had no gene match. The germline CDR1 and CDR2 sequences are SGHTA and FQGTGA. Here the CDR3 reads CASSLIAGGSYNEQFF. Written as DNA, the CDR3 is TGTGCCAGCAGCTTAATAGCGGGAGGCTCCTACAATGAGCAGTTCTTC.

V is TRBV24-1 and J is TRBJ2-1; the match to TRBD1 covers 8 bases. Germline CDR1 and CDR2: KGHDR and SFDVKD. Trimming took 2 bases from V and 3 from J; bases not matched to a gene: 5. This CDR3 is 16 amino acids long. CDR3 sequence (DNA): TGTGCCACCAGTGATTCGAGGACAGGGCTCTACAATGAGCAGTTCTTC. Residues: CATSDSRTGLYNEQFF.

This clonotype has at least ten counts. The chain carries TRBV6-5 and TRBJ1-1; D remains ambiguous. The germline V gene has CDR1 MNHEY and CDR2 SVGAGI. This CDR3 has 17 amino acids. V was pared by 0 bases and J by 0 bases, with 14 bases between. CDR3 nucleotides: TGTGCCAGCAGTTACTCGATCAGAATGATTATGAACACTGAAGCTTTCTTT. Translating gives CASSYSIRMIMNTEAFF.

This clonotype was recorded many times. The V and J genes are TRBV3-1 and TRBJ2-1, with a weak D call TRBD1 (6 bases). CDR3 length: 16 residues. CDR1 and CDR2 from the germline V gene are LGHDT and YNNKEL (reference sequence). Deletions cut 0 bases from V and 0 bases from J, with 9 bases between. The DNA for the CDR3 is TGTGCCAGCAGCCAAGAGCTAGGGGGCTCCTACAATGAGCAGTTCTTC. Translation: CASSQELGGSYNEQFF.

This clonotype was recorded many times. The rearrangement joins TRBV30 to TRBJ2-2, with 8 bases fitting TRBD2. This CDR3 is built from 16 residues. J gave up 5 bases and V 1 base, and 9 bases lay outside the gene matches. CDR1 and CDR2 (germline): GTSNPN, SVGIG (reference sequence). CDR3 coding DNA: TGTGCCTGGAGTGCCTATAGCGGGGAAAAGACCGGGGAGCTGTTTTTT. It encodes CAWSAYSGEKTGELFF.

This clonotype was recorded many times. The rearrangement links TRBV12-3 or TRBV12-4 to TRBJ2-5, with D tentatively TRBD1 or TRBD2 (5 bases each). Trimming removed 6 bases at V and 4 bases at J, with 12 bases between. CDR3 size: 13 residues. The CDR3 DNA follows: TGTGCCAGCAGCATCAGGGACGGAGAGACCCAGTACTTC. Its protein product is CASSIRDGETQYF.

In its sample, this clonotype was seen once. V is TRBV10-3 and J is TRBJ1-5; 7 nucleotides line up with TRBD1. V lost 5 bases, J lost 1 base, and 5 bases stayed unmatched. The CDR3 covers 15 residues. Germline CDR1 reads ENHRY; CDR2 reads SYGVKD. The CDR3 reads CAISPGTASNQPQHF. The CDR3 DNA reads as TGTGCCATCAGTCCCGGGACAGCAAGCAATCAGCCCCAGCATTTT.

This clonotype was counted ten times or more. V and J are TRBV12-3 or TRBV12-4 and TRBJ1-1; D gene ambiguous. The V end lost 2 bases, the J end lost 1 base, and 8 bases lay between the germline ends. The CDR3 totals 14 residues. The CDR3 DNA reads TGTGCCAGCAGTTTATCTTCGCAGAACACTGAAGCTTTCTTT. Encoded protein: CASSLSSQNTEAFF.

This clonotype was seen ten or more times. This chain links TRBV20-1 with TRBJ2-7, with D possibly called TRBD1 or TRBD2 (5 bases each). The CDR3 runs to 16 residues. Trimming stripped 0 bases from V and 0 bases from J, with 15 bases between. The germline V gene encodes CDR1 DFQATT and CDR2 SNEGSKA (reference sequence). The CDR3 is CSARDRQGPSSYEQYF. The CDR3, as DNA: TGCAGTGCTAGAGATCGGCAGGGACCGAGCTCCTACGAGCAGTACTTC.

This clonotype was recorded once. This chain connects TRBV20-1 to TRBJ2-1; 12 bases agree with TRBD2. Germline-derived CDR1 and CDR2 are DFQATT and SNEGSKA (reference sequence). V lost 0 bases, J lost 8 bases, and 5 bases stayed unmatched. The CDR3 loop spans 15 amino acids. The CDR3 protein is CSARDRLAGAYEQFF. The CDR3 DNA follows: TGCAGTGCTAGAGACCGACTAGCGGGAGCCTATGAGCAGTTCTTC.

This clonotype was seen repeatedly, ten times or more. This rearrangement joins TRBV19 to TRBJ2-1, with D possibly matching TRBD2 (6 bases). CDR3 length: 15 amino acids. Per the germline V gene, CDR1 is LNHDA and CDR2 is SQIVND (reference sequence). Trimming removed 1 base from V and 0 bases from J, with 7 bases in between. CDR3 sequence: CASSIGGVSYNEQFF. The CDR3 DNA reads TGTGCCAGTAGTATAGGGGGGGTCTCCTACAATGAGCAGTTCTTC.

This chain connects TRBV7-8 to TRBJ1-3; a weak D match, TRBD1 (6 bases). Per the germline V gene, CDR1 is SGHVS and CDR2 is FQNEAQ. The CDR3 totals 16 residues. Trimming pared 6 bases from V and 4 bases from J, leaving 19 bases between. As DNA, the CDR3 is TGTGCCAGCAGGGAAGGGAGACAGGCGCGAGGAAACACCATATATTTT. This encodes CASREGRQARGNTIYF.